This is a list of T cell receptor beta chains from one sample in a study of CD8 T cells in ankylosing spondylitis. In TCRdb, the 5' RACE reads were re-called with MiXCR into one record per CDR3 protein. The top ten clones hold around 4.5% of a sample with about 250,000 distinct CDR3 sequences, over 30% of them seen once. Sequencing used blood, either unsorted or a sorted T cell fraction (not recorded which). The receptors were sampled from a male donor with ankylosing spondylitis or in good health (not recorded which). The CDR3 runs from the conserved cysteine through the conserved F or W. The D gene is left open where the match is weak. The size entry is marked missing in some rows and otherwise reads once, few, many or a size class.

D gene	clone size	V gene	J gene	CDR3 protein	CDR3 DNA
.	few	TRBV10-3	TRBJ1-2	CAISKGGGYGYTF	TGTGCCATCTCGAAGGGAGGGGGCTATGGCTACACCTTC
.	few	TRBV29-1	TRBJ1-3	CSVAGGLLGNTIYF	TGCAGCGTTGCCGGGGGTCTGCTTGGAAACACCATATATTTT
.	few	TRBV5-1	TRBJ2-3	CASSSTALSTDTQYF	TGCGCCAGCAGCTCGACAGCACTTAGCACAGATACGCAGTATTTT
.	few	TRBV27	TRBJ2-5	CASSPANRQETQYF	TGTGCCAGCAGTCCCGCAAACAGACAAGAGACCCAGTACTTC
.	.	TRBV12-3/TRBV12-4	TRBJ2-7	CASSSKRPADGYEQYF	TGTGCCAGCAGTTCAAAGCGACCGGCGGACGGGTACGAGCAGTACTTC
TRBD1	.	TRBV20-1	TRBJ2-7	CSATPGDSSYEQYF	TGCAGTGCTACGCCCGGGGACAGTTCCTACGAGCAGTACTTC
.	.	TRBV6-5	TRBJ2-7	CASSYSGDWKTEQYF	TGTGCCAGCAGTTATTCAGGGGATTGGAAGACCGAGCAGTACTTC
.	few	TRBV12-3/TRBV12-4	TRBJ1-4	CASSYRGRSEKLFF	TGTGCCAGCAGTTATCGGGGGCGTAGTGAAAAACTGTTTTTT
.	few	TRBV12-3/TRBV12-4	TRBJ2-5	CASSPDFPLGKETQYF	TGTGCCAGCAGCCCCGATTTTCCCCTGGGGAAAGAGACCCAGTACTTC
.	.	TRBV11-2	TRBJ2-1	CASAGYNEQFF	TGTGCCAGCGCGGGATACAATGAGCAGTTCTTC
TRBD1	few	TRBV20-1	TRBJ1-5	CSASQGAGFNSNQPQHF	TGCAGTGCGTCACAGGGGGCAGGTTTTAATAGCAATCAGCCCCAGCATTTT
TRBD2	few	TRBV5-1	TRBJ2-1	CASSFGTSGGTLYNEQFF	TGCGCCAGCAGCTTTGGGACTAGCGGGGGGACCCTGTACAATGAGCAGTTCTTC
.	few	TRBV20-1	TRBJ1-5	CSANTNSNQPQHF	TGCAGTGCTAACACAAATAGCAATCAGCCCCAGCATTTT
TRBD1	.	TRBV12-3/TRBV12-4	TRBJ1-2	CASSSRGPGGGYTF	TGTGCCAGCAGTTCCAGGGGGCCCGGGGGTGGCTACACCTTC
.	few	TRBV20-1	TRBJ2-7	CSARAGRYEQYF	TGCAGTGCTAGAGCTGGGAGGTACGAGCAGTACTTC
.	.	TRBV20-1	TRBJ1-4	CSAGPIQGVKEKLFF	TGCAGTGCTGGACCCATACAGGGAGTGAAGGAAAAACTGTTTTTT
.	few	TRBV20-1	TRBJ2-5	CSATPDPGRETQYF	TGCAGTGCTACCCCGGACCCCGGGAGAGAGACCCAGTACTTC
TRBD2	.	TRBV9	TRBJ2-1	CASSDSGDSYNEQFF	TGTGCCAGCAGCGATAGCGGGGACTCCTACAATGAGCAGTTCTTC
TRBD2	.	TRBV7-9	TRBJ2-5	CASSSGLAGTLGETQYF	TGTGCCAGCAGCTCAGGACTAGCGGGGACCCTCGGGGAGACCCAGTACTTC
TRBD1	.	TRBV5-1	TRBJ2-3	CASSLGGTGDTQYF	TGCGCCAGCAGCTTAGGGGGGACAGGAGATACGCAGTATTTT
TRBD1	once	TRBV5-1	TRBJ2-5	CASSQRDRRETQYF	TGCGCCAGCAGCCAACGGGACAGGAGAGAGACCCAGTACTTC
.	.	TRBV20-1	TRBJ1-1	CSAPRDNRRTEAFF	TGCAGTGCCCCTAGGGACAACCGCCGCACTGAAGCTTTCTTT
.	.	TRBV20-1	TRBJ2-7	CSAPFHPHEQYF	TGCAGTGCCCCCTTTCATCCGCACGAGCAGTACTTC
.	few	TRBV29-1	TRBJ2-2	CSVVPGQNTGELFF	TGCAGCGTTGTTCCGGGGCAAAACACCGGGGAGCTGTTTTTT
TRBD1	.	TRBV12-3/TRBV12-4	TRBJ2-1	CASRVTGTGIYNEQFF	TGTGCCAGCAGAGTTACCGGGACAGGTATCTACAATGAGCAGTTCTTC
TRBD2	many	TRBV12-3/TRBV12-4	TRBJ2-5	CASSLVGGETQYF	TGTGCCAGCAGCTTAGTCGGGGGGGAGACCCAGTACTTC
.	.	TRBV20-1	TRBJ1-3	CSARVRVTGNTIYF	TGCAGTGCTAGAGTACGGGTGACTGGAAACACCATATATTTT
.	.	TRBV27	TRBJ1-6	CASGSSPLHF	TGTGCCAGCGGGTCCTCACCCCTCCACTTT
.	.	TRBV30	TRBJ1-2	CAWKAGRDGYTF	TGTGCCTGGAAGGCGGGGCGTGATGGCTACACCTTC
.	few	TRBV6-1	TRBJ2-1	CASSGTSESPEQFF	TGTGCCAGCAGTGGTACGAGCGAGAGTCCTGAGCAGTTCTTC
.	.	TRBV29-1	TRBJ1-1	CSDLNGLNTEAFF	TGCAGCGACCTCAACGGGCTGAACACTGAAGCTTTCTTT
.	few	TRBV10-1	TRBJ2-7	CASSESREQYF	TGCGCCAGCAGTGAGTCAAGGGAGCAGTACTTC
.	many	TRBV20-1	TRBJ2-7	CSARWGNTYEQYF	TGCAGTGCTAGGTGGGGGAACACCTACGAGCAGTACTTC
.	few	TRBV12-3/TRBV12-4	TRBJ2-1	CASSPGQLNEQFF	TGTGCCAGCAGCCCCGGACAGCTCAATGAGCAGTTCTTC
.	few	TRBV14	TRBJ1-1	CASSQGLAALNTEAFF	TGTGCCAGCAGCCAAGGATTGGCCGCCTTGAACACTGAAGCTTTCTTT
TRBD2	few	TRBV7-6	TRBJ2-3	CASSLSPGLAGVGTDTQYF	TGTGCCAGCAGCTTATCCCCGGGGCTAGCGGGGGTTGGCACAGATACGCAGTATTTT
TRBD2	few	TRBV13	TRBJ2-1	CASSSGGPWNEQFF	TGTGCCAGCAGTTCGGGGGGGCCGTGGAATGAGCAGTTCTTC
TRBD1	few	TRBV29-1	TRBJ1-2	CSAGSYTGGRNYGYTF	TGCAGCGCCGGTTCCTATACAGGGGGCCGGAACTATGGCTACACCTTC
TRBD1	few	TRBV6-1	TRBJ1-1	CASTGQGAYTEAFF	TGTGCCAGCACCGGACAGGGGGCGTACACTGAAGCTTTCTTT
TRBD2	.	TRBV11-2	TRBJ2-5	CASSFGSSGGQETQYF	TGTGCCAGCAGCTTTGGTTCTAGCGGGGGGCAAGAGACCCAGTACTTC
.	.	TRBV20-1	TRBJ2-2	CSASPPGAPNTGELFF	TGCAGTGCTAGCCCTCCGGGGGCCCCCAACACCGGGGAGCTGTTTTTT
TRBD2	.	TRBV15	TRBJ2-2	CATSLLTGGPNTGELFF	TGTGCCACCAGTCTATTAACGGGGGGACCGAACACCGGGGAGCTGTTTTTT
TRBD1	many	TRBV5-5	TRBJ1-2	CASSYHTGDGYTF	TGTGCCAGCAGCTACCACACAGGGGATGGCTACACCTTC
TRBD1	.	TRBV15	TRBJ2-5	CATSGGTVQETQYF	TGTGCCACCAGCGGTGGGACAGTACAAGAGACCCAGTACTTC
.	few	TRBV18	TRBJ2-5	CASSPGTTQETQYF	TGTGCCAGCTCACCAGGGACAACCCAAGAGACCCAGTACTTC
TRBD1	few	TRBV6-5	TRBJ2-7	CASSYTLGDRGLYEQYF	TGTGCCAGCAGTTACACGCTCGGGGACAGGGGTCTGTACGAGCAGTACTTC
.	few	TRBV12-3/TRBV12-4	TRBJ1-1	CASITGTAREAFF	TGTGCCAGCATAACCGGAACAGCCAGGGAAGCTTTCTTT
TRBD1	many	TRBV20-1	TRBJ2-7	CSAIGQGVYEQYF	TGCAGTGCCATAGGACAGGGCGTCTACGAGCAGTACTTC